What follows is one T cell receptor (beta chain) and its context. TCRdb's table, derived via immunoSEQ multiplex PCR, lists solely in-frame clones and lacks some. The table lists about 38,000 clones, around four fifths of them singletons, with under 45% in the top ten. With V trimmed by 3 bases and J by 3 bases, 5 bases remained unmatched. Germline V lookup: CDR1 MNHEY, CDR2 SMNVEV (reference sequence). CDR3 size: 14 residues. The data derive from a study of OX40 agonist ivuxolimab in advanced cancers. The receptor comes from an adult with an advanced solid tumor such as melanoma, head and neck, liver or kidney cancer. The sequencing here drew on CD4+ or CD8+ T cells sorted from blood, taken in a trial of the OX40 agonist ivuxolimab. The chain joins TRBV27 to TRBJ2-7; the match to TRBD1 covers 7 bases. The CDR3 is CASSFNAGGYEQYF. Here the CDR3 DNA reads TGTGCCAGCAGTTTTAACGCAGGGGGCTACGAGCAGTACTTC.